These 17 T cell receptor beta chains originate from one sample sequenced in a study of blood T cell repertoires in COVID-19. Using immunoSEQ multiplex PCR, the repertoire was profiled, and TCRdb retains in-frame clones only, with some absent. The top ten hold 3.5% to 4.5% of the sample, which has tens of thousands of clones, approximately 86% seen once. The material sequenced was peripheral blood. The origin of the receptors is a man over 45 with acute or convalescent COVID-19.

The chain couples TRBV7-3 to TRBJ2-1; 7 positions agree with TRBD1. Germline V gives CDR1 SGHTA, CDR2 FQGTGA. The CDR3 contains 14 residues. Trimming removed 4 bases from V and 7 bases from J; junction bases left unmatched: 7. The CDR3 reads CASSSSRQGNEQFF. CDR3 sequence (DNA): TGTGCCAGCAGCTCCTCCCGACAGGGAAATGAGCAGTTCTTC.

V usage is TRBV5-1 and J usage is TRBJ2-2; 15 bases are a match to TRBD2. CDR1 and CDR2 (germline): SGHRS, YFSETQ. V lost 4 bases to trimming and J lost 13 bases; unmatched junction nucleotides: 11. CDR3 length: 16 residues. CDR3 nucleotides: TGCGCCAGCAGCCCAGGACTAGCGGGAGGGCCCCGCGCGCTGTTTTTT. Protein: CASSPGLAGGPRALFF.

The chain couples TRBV19 to TRBJ2-7, with 8 positions matching TRBD1. V lost 1 base to trimming and J lost 2 bases; unmatched junction nucleotides: 7. CDR3 size: 16 residues. Germline CDR1 LNHDA, CDR2 SQIVND (reference sequence). CDR3 amino acids: CASSIAAPGQAYEQYF. CDR3 nucleotides: TGTGCCAGTAGTATAGCGGCCCCGGGACAGGCCTACGAGCAGTACTTC.

V gene TRBV7-8 combines with J gene TRBJ2-1; 7 bases are a match to TRBD1. Germline CDR1 SGHVS, CDR2 FQNEAQ. The junction had 1 base not matched to a gene; V was cut back by 5 bases and J by 3 bases. This CDR3 has 13 amino acids. The CDR3 sequence is CASSRDSYNEQFF. In nucleotides, the CDR3 is TGTGCCAGCAGCCGGGACAGCTACAATGAGCAGTTCTTC.

V is TRBV15 and J is TRBJ2-7, with 8 positions matching TRBD1. The germline CDR1 and CDR2 sequences are LNHNV and YYDKDF (reference sequence). This CDR3 is built from 15 residues. Losses at the gene ends were 4 bases for V and 3 bases for J; bases not matched to a gene: 8. The CDR3: CATSIFQGANYEQYF. The CDR3 DNA sequence: TGTGCCACCAGCATTTTTCAGGGGGCAAACTACGAGCAGTACTTC.

This clone has just one count. The chain links TRBV5-6 to TRBJ2-7; 7 bases are shared with TRBD2. CDR3 length: 14 residues. Germline lookup yields CDR1 SGHDT and CDR2 YYEEEE. Trimming cost V 6 bases and J 2 bases; bases outside gene matches: 8. Written as DNA, the CDR3 is TGTGCCAGCACCATCGGGGGGTCCCCCTACGAGCAGTACTTC. As protein: CASTIGGSPYEQYF.

J is TRBJ1-3 and V is TRBV19, with TRBD1 matching over 8 bases. Trimming took 7 bases from V and 4 from J; bases not matched to a gene: 9. This CDR3 is 15 amino acids long. Germline values: CDR1 LNHDA, CDR2 SQIVND (reference sequence). The CDR3, as DNA: TGTGCCAGTACTGTGACAGGGGTGTACGGAAACACCATATATTTT. Translating it yields CASTVTGVYGNTIYF.

The V call is TRBV14, the J call TRBJ2-7; maybe TRBD1 (6 bases). Germline V gene sequence: CDR1 SGHDN, CDR2 FVKESK. V lost 3 bases and J lost 6, with 21 bases in between. CDR3 length: 16 residues. The CDR3 DNA is TGTGCCAGCAGCCATGCCGGGACAAGGGCCCTCGGCGAGCAGTACTTC. It yields the protein CASSHAGTRALGEQYF. Complete variable domain (other parts from reference TRBV14 and TRBJ2-7): EAGVTQFPSHSVIEKGQTVTLRCDPISGHDNLYWYRRVMGKEIKFLLHFVKESKQDESGMPNNRFLAERTGGTYSTLKVQPAELEDSGVYFCASSHAGTRALGEQYFGPGTRLTVT.

The V call is TRBV25-1, the J call TRBJ2-7, with TRBD1 matching over 8 bases. This CDR3 spans 15 amino acids. V was clipped by 2 bases and J by 2 bases; unmatched bases: 5. Germline lookup yields CDR1 MGHDK and CDR2 SYGVNS. The DNA for the CDR3 is TGTGCCAGCAGTGAAAGCCAGGGGGCTCCCTACGAGCAGTACTTC. Its translation: CASSESQGAPYEQYF.

This chain links TRBV5-1 with TRBJ1-4; possible D gene TRBD1, 5 bases. The CDR3 is 14 residues long. The germline V and J ends were trimmed by 0 bases and 3 bases, with 6 bases remaining between them. Germline CDR1 and CDR2: SGHRS and YFSETQ. CDR3 residues: CASSLAGANEKLFF. CDR3 coding DNA: TGCGCCAGCAGCTTGGCGGGGGCTAATGAAAAACTGTTTTTT.

The genes are TRBV6-5 and TRBJ2-1; no firm D call. CDR1 and CDR2 from the germline V gene are MNHEY and SVGAGI. This CDR3 is built from 10 residues. Trimming removed 10 bases at V and 6 bases at J, with 7 bases between. CDR3 nucleotide sequence: TGTGCCACCCGTTTCAATGAGCAGTTCTTC. Its protein product is CATRFNEQFF.

The genes are TRBV6-5 and TRBJ2-3, with D possibly matching TRBD1 (6 bases). Germline CDR1 reads MNHEY; CDR2 reads SVGAGI. The V gene lost 6 bases and the J gene lost 6 bases, with 16 bases spanning the gap. The CDR3 contains 14 residues. CDR3 region: CASRASYTGDTQYF. As DNA, the CDR3 is TGTGCCAGCAGAGCCAGCTATACAGGGGATACGCAGTATTTT.

This clone was observed once. The chain recombines TRBV19 with TRBJ1-6, with D tentatively TRBD1 (5 bases). Trimming took 3 bases from V and 1 from J, leaving 10 bases between them. Germline assignment: CDR1 LNHDA and CDR2 SQIVND (reference sequence). CDR3 length: 16 residues. The CDR3: CASSMREGSYNSPLHF. Here the CDR3 DNA reads TGTGCCAGTAGTATGAGGGAGGGGTCCTATAATTCACCCCTCCACTTT.

The chain uses TRBV27 and TRBJ2-3; possibly TRBD1 for D (5 bases). Germline V lookup: CDR1 MNHEY, CDR2 SMNVEV (reference sequence). The CDR3 spans 13 residues. V was clipped by 8 bases and J by 1 base, with 10 bases between them. CDR3 sequence: CASCIRGTDTQYF. The CDR3, as DNA: TGTGCCAGCTGCATCAGGGGCACAGATACGCAGTATTTT.

The rearrangement links TRBV10-3 to TRBJ2-5, with a weak D call TRBD1 (6 bases). The CDR3 is made up of 15 amino acids. V lost 3 bases, J lost 2 bases, and 13 bases lay in between. CDR1 is ENHRY, CDR2 SYGVKD, per germline. The CDR3 sequence is CAISDPRDTQETQYF. The CDR3 DNA is TGTGCCATCAGTGACCCCCGGGACACACAAGAGACCCAGTACTTC.

J is TRBJ2-1 and V is TRBV7-3, with TRBD2 matching 8 bases. The CDR3 is 14 amino acids. V shed 0 bases, J shed 7 bases, and the junction held 2 bases outside the gene matches. CDR1 SGHTA and CDR2 FQGTGA come from the germline V gene. The CDR3 DNA follows: TGTGCCAGCAGCTTAACCGGGACTAGGAATGAGCAGTTCTTC. Translation gives CASSLTGTRNEQFF.

V gene TRBV9 combines with J gene TRBJ2-3; TRBD2 agrees at 10 bases. J lost 4 bases, V lost 3 bases, and 8 bases had no gene match. CDR1 and CDR2 (germline): SGDLS, YYNGEE. CDR3 length: 16 amino acids. CDR3 protein: CASSAQLAGVPDTQYF. CDR3 nucleotide sequence: TGTGCCAGCAGCGCCCAGCTAGCGGGAGTCCCAGATACGCAGTATTTT.